These 23 T cell receptor beta chains came from one sample sequenced in a study of T cells in women clearing cervical HPV infection (dated by TCRdb to the late 2010s). The library came from the immunoSEQ multiplex PCR assay. TCRdb took over this immuneACCESS table, retaining in-frame rearrangements with V and J assigned. Such tables are incomplete; in checked studies, under half of the missing clones stem from an unresolved V gene, and the remainder is unexplained. Per the sample table, the count is over 15,000 clones. Under 12% of the sample goes to the ten largest clones. Sequenced material: blood buffy coat. The receptors originated from a woman between 18 and 70 years old with a cervical HPV16 infection that either progressed to CIN3+ or cleared (not recorded which).

A word on this clone: The read terminates 3 residues ahead of where the CDR3 ends, so the germline J gene completes it. The chain combines TRBV2 with TRBJ1-1; D not resolved. V was trimmed by 9 bases and J by 4 bases, leaving 9 bases between them. The CDR3 has 11 residues. Germline lookup yields CDR1 SNHLY and CDR2 FYNNEI. The part of the CDR3 DNA that was read is TGTGCCAGTCTAGCTGGCACTGAA. It specifies CASLAGTE. The entire CDR3 is CASLAGTEAFF.

This clone is medium-sized by frequency. The read stops 3 residues short of the end of the CDR3; the missing end is completed from the germline J gene. The identical CDR3 is also encoded by other nucleotide sequences in the sample. The V call is TRBV5-4, the J call TRBJ1-3, with D perhaps matching TRBD1 (5 bases). V was trimmed by 2 bases and J by 2 bases, leaving 8 bases between them. There are 14 residues in the CDR3. Germline V lookup: CDR1 SGHNT, CDR2 YYREEE (reference sequence). CDR3 sequence reads: CASSFQGAGNTIYF. The covered CDR3 bases are TGTGCCAGCAGCTTCCAGGGCGCTGGAAACACC.

In regard to this clone: Read data end 3 residues before the CDR3 end; the end is taken from the germline J gene. This chain joins TRBV6-1 and TRBJ2-2, with D maybe TRBD2 (5 bases). Germline assignment: CDR1 MNHNS and CDR2 SASEGT. This CDR3 has 14 residues. Trimming took off 2 bases at V and 7 bases at J, with 11 bases between the two ends. This chain's CDR3 is CASSERVGGGELFF. The part of the CDR3 DNA that was read is TGTGCCAGCAGTGAAAGGGTCGGAGGCGGGGAG.

Concerning this clone: The missing CDR3 end, 3 residues past where the read stops, is filled in from the germline J gene. The chain employs TRBV6-2 or TRBV6-3 and TRBJ2-2; the D gene is possibly TRBD1 (6 bases). Per germline, CDR1 MNHEY and CDR2 SVGEGT. V lost 2 bases to trimming and J lost 5 bases, with 6 bases between them. CDR3 length: 13 residues. The part of the CDR3 DNA that was read is TGTGCCAGCAGTTACGGACAGACCGGGGAG. Protein: CASSYGQTGE. The full-length CDR3 reads as CASSYGQTGELFF.

In the case of this clone: Read data end 3 residues before the CDR3 end; the end is taken from the germline J gene. V gene TRBV2 combines with J gene TRBJ1-5, with a tentative D call TRBD1 (5 bases). The V gene lost 2 bases and the J gene lost 3 bases, with 8 bases spanning the gap. CDR1 is SNHLY, CDR2 FYNNEI, per germline. The CDR3 spans 14 residues. This chain's CDR3 is CASSEQGYNQPQHF. The CDR3 bases that were read are TGTGCCAGCAGTGAACAGGGTTACAATCAGCCC.

As regards this clone: Read coverage stops 3 residues before the CDR3 terminus; the germline J gene supplies the remainder. The chain has TRBV20-1 and TRBJ2-1, with 10 bases aligning to TRBD2. The CDR3 runs 15 residues. CDR1 and CDR2 from the germline V gene are DFQATT and SNEGSKA (reference sequence). V trimming: 0 bases; J trimming: 8 bases; junction bases outside the gene matches: 7. The CDR3 sequence is CSARDGTSVGHEQFF. The CDR3 bases that were read are TGCAGTGCTAGAGATGGGACTAGCGTGGGGCATGAG.

The CDR3 region is CASSLVAESPLFF. The CDR3 DNA, read in part, is TGTGCCAGCAGCTTGGTGGCGGAGTCACCG. V usage is TRBV5-5 and J usage is TRBJ2-2; D remains ambiguous. The CDR3 end lies 3 residues beyond the end of the read and is filled in from the germline J gene. CDR3 length: 13 amino acids. Per the germline V gene, CDR1 is SGHKS and CDR2 is YYEKEE (reference sequence).

With respect to this clone: The read gets to within 3 residues of the CDR3 end, and the germline J gene fills in the rest. This chain joins TRBV19 and TRBJ2-1; 7 nucleotides line up with TRBD2. The CDR3 extends over 15 amino acids. J lost 2 bases, V lost 10 bases, and 11 bases had no gene match. The germline V gene encodes CDR1 LNHDA and CDR2 SQIVND (reference sequence). CDR3 amino acids: CAISRGGSPYNEQFF. The CDR3 bases that were read are TGTGCCATTTCCCGCGGCGGGAGCCCCTACAATGAG. Variable domain in full (rest from reference TRBV19 and TRBJ2-1): DGGITQSPKYLFRKEGQNVTLSCEQNLNHDAMYWYRQDPGQGLRLIYYSQIVNDFQKGDIAEGYSVSREKKESFPLTVTSAQKNPTAFYLCAISRGGSPYNEQFFGPGTRLTVL.

As for this clone: The read comes to an end 3 residues before the CDR3 does, leaving the germline J gene to fill in the end. This chain links TRBV11-2 with TRBJ2-7; 7 positions agree with TRBD1. V lost 5 bases to trimming and J lost 2 bases; unmatched junction nucleotides: 6. The CDR3 consists of 14 residues. Germline V gives CDR1 SGHAT, CDR2 FQNNGV. Incomplete CDR3 DNA: TGTGCCAGCAGCCTCAGGGGACAGACCTACGAG. Translating it yields CASSLRGQTYE. The CDR3 as a whole reads CASSLRGQTYEQYF.

A word on this clone: The CDR3 end lies 3 residues beyond the end of the read and is filled in from the germline J gene. This chain joins TRBV20-1 and TRBJ2-1; 8 bases are shared with TRBD2. The junction had 12 bases not matched to a gene; V was cut back by 7 bases and J by 4 bases. This CDR3 has 15 residues. Germline values: CDR1 DFQATT, CDR2 SNEGSKA (reference sequence). The part of the CDR3 DNA that was read is TGCAGTGGTAGGACGGGGGGGGTTAATTACAATGAG. This encodes CSGRTGGVNYNE. From start to end, the CDR3 is CSGRTGGVNYNEQFF.

Of note for this clone: The CDR3 end lies 3 residues beyond the end of the read and is filled in from the germline J gene. V gene TRBV19 combines with J gene TRBJ2-2, with a weak D call TRBD2 (7 bases). Looked up from germline, CDR1 is LNHDA and CDR2 is SQIVND (reference sequence). The V gene lost 5 bases and the J gene lost 5 bases, with 12 bases spanning the gap. The CDR3 length is 14 residues. Partial CDR3 DNA: TGTGCCAGTAGTCGGGGGGCGCAGACCGGGGAG. Translated: CASSRGAQTGE. The whole CDR3 sequence is CASSRGAQTGELFF.

Worth noting for this clone: The sequenced fragment ends 3 residues before the CDR3 boundary, so the rest is inferred from the germline J gene. The V gene is TRBV11-3, the J gene TRBJ1-1, with unresolved D. Germline CDR1 reads SGHNT; CDR2 reads YENEEA. The CDR3 has 12 amino acids. The CDR3 bases that were read are TGTGCCAGCAGCTCCGGGTGGTTAGAG. Its translation is CASSSGWLE. The CDR3 as a whole reads CASSSGWLEAFF.

With regard to this clone: The read stops 3 residues short of the end of the CDR3; the missing end is completed from the germline J gene. This chain links TRBV7-2 with TRBJ2-2, with D perhaps matching TRBD2 (7 bases). Trimming shortened V by 7 bases and J by 6 bases, and 18 bases separated the two germline ends. Per the germline V gene, CDR1 is SGHTA and CDR2 is FQGNSA. This CDR3 has 15 residues. The covered CDR3 bases are TGTGCCAGCATCCCGAGGGGGGGGAGCTCCGGGGAG. The encoded protein is CASIPRGGSSGE. The full CDR3 sequence reads CASIPRGGSSGELFF.

CDR3 loop: CASSPLPGTEAFF. CDR3 DNA (partial): TGCGCCAGCAGCCCTCTACCCGGCACTGAA. This chain uses TRBV5-1 with TRBJ1-1; no reliable D call. The read stops 3 residues short of the end of the CDR3; the missing end is completed from the germline J gene. CDR3 size: 13 residues. Trimming removed 4 bases at V and 4 bases at J, with 11 bases between. Germline V gene lookup returns CDR1 SGHRS and CDR2 YFSETQ.

CDR3 DNA (partial): TGCGCCAGCAGCTCGGGACTACCCCGTGTTGAG. Protein sequence: CASSSGLPRVE. The full CDR3 protein is CASSSGLPRVEQFF. The rearrangement links TRBV5-1 to TRBJ2-1; the match to TRBD2 covers 7 bases. The read comes to an end 3 residues before the CDR3 does, leaving the germline J gene to fill in the end. CDR1 is SGHRS and CDR2 is YFSETQ in the germline V gene. The CDR3 extends over 14 amino acids. Trimming at V came to 3 bases and at J to 9 bases, leaving 9 bases not matched to a gene.

About this clone: The read finishes 3 residues shy of the CDR3 end, and the germline J gene is used to complete it. The V gene is TRBV7-2, the J gene TRBJ2-2; no firm D call. Germline CDR1 reads SGHTA; CDR2 reads FQGNSA. Deletions cut 5 bases from V and 7 bases from J, with 8 bases between. The CDR3 length is 12 residues. The DNA read from the CDR3 is TGTGCCAGCAGCCTATATAACGGGGAG. Residues: CASSLYNGE. The full CDR3 is CASSLYNGELFF.

With respect to this clone: The read falls 3 residues short of the CDR3 end, and the missing part is taken from the germline J gene. V and J are TRBV30 and TRBJ2-3; D is perhaps TRBD2 (5 bases). Germline V CDR1 and CDR2: GTSNPN, SVGIG (reference sequence). This CDR3 region has 14 residues. CDR3 sequence reads: CAWSVGGAQETQYF. The sequenced part of the CDR3 DNA is TGTGCCTGGAGTGTTGGAGGAGCGCAAGAGACG.

To note about this clone: The DNA ends 3 residues before the CDR3 does, and the rest of the CDR3 is filled in from the germline J gene. The chain carries TRBV14 and TRBJ2-5; 7 bases fit TRBD1. Trimming at V came to 4 bases and at J to 5 bases, leaving 1 base not matched to a gene. Germline V CDR1 and CDR2: SGHDN, FVKESK. The CDR3 has 12 residues. The CDR3 protein is CASSPGGETQYF. The part of the CDR3 DNA that was read is TGTGCCAGCAGCCCAGGGGGTGAGACC.

Concerning this clone: The read terminates 3 residues ahead of where the CDR3 ends, so the germline J gene completes it. The V gene is TRBV5-1, the J gene TRBJ2-7, with 8 nucleotides matching TRBD2. Germline-derived CDR1 and CDR2 are SGHRS and YFSETQ. V trimming: 1 base; J trimming: 5 bases; junction bases outside the gene matches: 2. This CDR3 contains 13 residues. The CDR3 spells CASSLLLADEQYF. Partial CDR3 DNA: TGCGCCAGCAGCTTGTTACTAGCGGACGAG.

Regarding this clone: The CDR3 end is not reached by the read, which stops 3 residues before it; the germline J gene fills it in. The rearrangement uses TRBV5-4 and TRBJ1-1; tentative D call: TRBD1 (6 bases). V was clipped by 2 bases and J by 2 bases, with 10 bases between them. Germline CDR1 SGHNT, CDR2 YYREEE (reference sequence). The CDR3 length is 14 residues. This CDR3 reads CASSLEGGNTEAFF. CDR3 DNA, as far as it was read: TGTGCCAGCAGCTTAGAAGGGGGTAACACTGAA.

In regard to this clone: The read stops 3 residues short of the end of the CDR3; the missing end is completed from the germline J gene. V is TRBV7-2 and J is TRBJ1-2; D might be TRBD1 (5 bases). The CDR3 loop spans 14 amino acids. CDR1 and CDR2 (germline): SGHTA, FQGNSA. The CDR3 DNA, read in part, is TGTGCCAGCAGCGAAAGTCCAAACAGGCTAGGC. As protein: CASSESPNRLG. The entire CDR3 is CASSESPNRLGYTF.

As regards this clone: The sequence runs out 3 residues before the end of the CDR3; the remainder is reconstructed from the germline J gene. J is TRBJ1-1 and V is TRBV3-1 (or the pseudogene TRBV3-2), with 9 bases identical to TRBD1. The germline CDR1 and CDR2 sequences are LGHDT and YNNKEL (reference sequence). This CDR3 has 14 residues. The ends lost 4 bases at V and 7 bases at J; junction bases unmatched: 7. The CDR3 loop reads CASSRGDRAVEAFF. CDR3 DNA (partial): TGTGCCAGCAGCCGCGGGGACAGGGCCGTTGAA.

Points on this clone: The read terminates 3 residues ahead of where the CDR3 ends, so the germline J gene completes it. The V call is TRBV7-9, the J call TRBJ1-1; D gene ambiguous. The V gene lost 5 bases and the J gene lost 5 bases, with 9 bases spanning the gap. The CDR3 contains 12 residues. Germline V gene sequence: CDR1 SEHNR, CDR2 FQNEAQ (reference sequence). This CDR3 reads CASSPFVTEAFF. The part of the CDR3 DNA that was read is TGTGCCAGCAGCCCCTTTGTGACTGAA. Filled out from reference TRBV7-9 and TRBJ1-1, the complete variable domain reads DTGVSQNPRHKITKRGQNVTFRCDPISEHNRLYWYRQTLGQGPEFLTYFQNEAQLEKSRLLSDRFSAERPKGSFSTLEIQRTEQGDSAMYLCASSPFVTEAFFGQGTRLTVV.